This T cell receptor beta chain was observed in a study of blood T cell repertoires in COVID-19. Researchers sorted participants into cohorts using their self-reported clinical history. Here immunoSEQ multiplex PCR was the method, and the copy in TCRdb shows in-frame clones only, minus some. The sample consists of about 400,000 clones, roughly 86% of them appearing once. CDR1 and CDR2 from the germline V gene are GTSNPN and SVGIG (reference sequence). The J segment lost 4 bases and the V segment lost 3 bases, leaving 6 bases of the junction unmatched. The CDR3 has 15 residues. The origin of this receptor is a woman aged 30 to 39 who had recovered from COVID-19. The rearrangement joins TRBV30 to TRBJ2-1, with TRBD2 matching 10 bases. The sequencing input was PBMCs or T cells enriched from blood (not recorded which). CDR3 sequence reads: CAWRVGLAAYNEQFF. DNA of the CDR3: TGTGCCTGGAGGGTAGGACTAGCGGCTTACAATGAGCAGTTCTTC. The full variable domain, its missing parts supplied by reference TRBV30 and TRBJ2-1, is SQTIHQWPATLVQPVGSPLSLECTVEGTSNPNLYWYRQAAGRGLQLLFYSVGIGQISSEVPQNLSASRPQDRQFILSSKKLLLSDSGFYLCAWRVGLAAYNEQFFGPGTRLTVL.